The 18 T cell receptor beta chains reported below all come from one sample, sequenced in a study of T cell repertoires in cytomegalovirus infection. These receptors have no identified antigens. Via MiXCR, TCRdb re-called the reads, giving one row per CDR3 protein. The sample consists of under 500,000 distinct CDR3 sequences, 40% to 50% of them appearing once. Sequences were derived from cultured PBMCs, sampled from culture after CMV antigen stimulation. These receptors were obtained from a human donor in good health (CMV status not recorded). Some clones in this sample may be carry-over from other donors' samples.

CDR3 protein: CASSKGTSGGILKITDTQYF. CDR3 bases: TGTGCCAGTAGTAAGGGGACTAGCGGGGGAATCCTCAAGATCACAGATACGCAGTATTTT. The J gene is TRBJ2-3, the V gene TRBV19, with 14 bases lining up with TRBD2. The CDR3 consists of 20 residues. The germline V gene encodes CDR1 LNHDA and CDR2 SQIVND (reference sequence). Trimming cost V 4 bases and J 2 bases; bases outside gene matches: 14.

This chain links TRBV4-1 with TRBJ2-1; D remains unclear. Trimming removed 2 bases from V and 0 bases from J, with 8 bases in between. CDR1 is MGHRA, CDR2 YSYEKL, per germline. This CDR3 is 15 amino acids long. The CDR3 sequence is CASSQILGSYNEQFF. CDR3 DNA: TGCGCCAGCAGCCAAATCCTGGGCTCCTACAATGAGCAGTTCTTC.

V and J are TRBV7-6 and TRBJ2-7; D uncertain. Germline CDR1 reads SGHVS; CDR2 reads FNYEAQ. Trimming removed 0 bases from V and 3 bases from J, with 9 bases in between. The CDR3 contains 14 residues. The CDR3 loop reads CASSLAGQDYEQYF. CDR3 DNA sequence: TGTGCCAGCAGCTTAGCTGGGCAAGACTACGAGCAGTACTTC.

This clonotype has more than one count but fewer than ten. The chain joins TRBV7-6 to TRBJ2-2; 9 nucleotides match TRBD1. With V trimmed by 5 bases and J by 6 bases, 7 bases remained unmatched. CDR3 length: 15 residues. Germline V gene sequence: CDR1 SGHVS, CDR2 FNYEAQ. CDR3 residues: CASSRGGTGSGELFF. In nucleotides, the CDR3 is TGTGCCAGCAGCCGGGGAGGGACAGGGTCCGGGGAGCTGTTTTTT.

J is TRBJ1-5 and V is TRBV12-3 or TRBV12-4, with TRBD1 matching over 8 bases. Trimming took 2 bases from V and 7 from J; bases not matched to a gene: 10. This CDR3 spans 16 amino acids. The CDR3 DNA reads TGTGCCAGCAGTTTACCTCCGGGACAGGTCTGGCAGCCCCAGCATTTT. Translated, it gives CASSLPPGQVWQPQHF.

The chain is built from TRBV6-6 and TRBJ1-1; the D is unclear. The CDR3 spans 18 residues. V lost 7 bases, J lost 1 base, and 25 bases lay in between. Germline V CDR1 and CDR2: MNHNY, SVGAGI (reference sequence). CDR3 in amino acids: CASIEGLRFAGKNTEAFF. CDR3 bases: TGTGCCAGCATAGAAGGTCTCAGGTTCGCGGGGAAGAACACTGAAGCTTTCTTT.

This clonotype occurred a few times. This chain joins TRBV12-3 or TRBV12-4 and TRBJ1-1; D unresolved. The CDR3 is made up of 13 amino acids. The germline V and J ends were trimmed by 5 bases and 6 bases, with 13 bases remaining between them. The CDR3 spells CASSQGRASEAFF. For the CDR3, the DNA is TGTGCCAGCAGTCAAGGACGGGCGTCTGAAGCTTTCTTT.

V usage is TRBV12-3 or TRBV12-4 and J usage is TRBJ1-2, with D unresolved. CDR3 size: 12 residues. V dropped 4 bases and J dropped 5 bases, with 8 bases sitting between them. The CDR3 here is CASSWREYGYTF. The CDR3, as DNA: TGTGCCAGCAGTTGGCGGGAGTATGGCTACACCTTC.

The CDR3 DNA reads TGTGCCAGCAGTTACTCGACCCTAGCGGGAAACACCGGGGAGCTGTTTTTT. Its translation is CASSYSTLAGNTGELFF. The J gene is TRBJ2-2, the V gene TRBV6-6, with TRBD2 matching 9 bases. After removal of 0 bases from V and 2 bases from J, the junction contained 4 bases not matched to a gene. This CDR3 is 17 amino acids long. Germline CDR1 MNHNY, CDR2 SVGAGI (reference sequence).

The rearrangement links TRBV7-8 to TRBJ2-4, with 8 bases identical to TRBD2. The J segment lost 11 bases and the V segment lost 5 bases, leaving 11 bases of the junction unmatched. In germline, CDR1 is SGHVS, CDR2 FQNEAQ. The CDR3 covers 14 residues. For the CDR3, the DNA is TGTGCCAGCAGCCCCACTAAGGGACTAGGGGTTCAGTACTTC. It codes for CASSPTKGLGVQYF.

The V and J genes are TRBV7-6 and TRBJ2-5; D remains unclear. Germline loops: CDR1 SGHVS, CDR2 FNYEAQ. The CDR3 runs 12 residues. V gave up 1 base and J gave up 3 bases, with 3 bases separating them. The CDR3 region is CASSLVKETQYF. DNA for the CDR3: TGTGCCAGCAGCTTAGTAAAAGAGACCCAGTACTTC.

V usage is TRBV6-2 or TRBV6-3 and J usage is TRBJ2-1, with a tentative D call TRBD1 (7 bases). V was clipped by 6 bases and J by 10 bases, with 22 bases between them. The germline V gene has CDR1 MNHEY and CDR2 SVGEGT. This CDR3 contains 15 residues. The DNA of the CDR3 is TGTGCCAGCAGCCGAGGATCCGCAGGGGGGACCGAGCAGTTCTTC. Its translation: CASSRGSAGGTEQFF.

This sequence joins TRBV12-3 or TRBV12-4 and TRBJ2-3; D is undetermined. CDR3 length: 14 amino acids. The V gene lost 3 bases and the J gene lost 0 bases, with 7 bases spanning the gap. In nucleotides, the CDR3 is TGTGCCAGCAGTTTTGGCGCAAGCACAGATACGCAGTATTTT. It specifies CASSFGASTDTQYF.

The chain employs TRBV7-8 and TRBJ2-4; D gene ambiguous. This CDR3 spans 17 amino acids. Germline V gene data show CDR1 as SGHVS and CDR2 as FQNEAQ. Deletions cut 1 base from V and 0 bases from J, with 13 bases between. The CDR3 sequence: CASSLGKDALAKNIQYF. The DNA of the CDR3 is TGTGCCAGCAGCTTAGGAAAAGACGCCCTAGCCAAAAACATTCAGTACTTC.

This sequence joins TRBV20-1 and TRBJ2-7; the match to TRBD2 covers 10 bases. Per the germline V gene, CDR1 is DFQATT and CDR2 is SNEGSKA (reference sequence). The CDR3 totals 15 residues. The ends lost 5 bases at V and 7 bases at J; junction bases unmatched: 14. The CDR3 region is CSAPVPLAGVGEQYF. In DNA form, the CDR3 reads TGCAGTGCTCCGGTCCCTCTAGCGGGAGTGGGTGAGCAGTACTTC.

This sequence joins TRBV5-1 and TRBJ1-3, with 7 bases fitting TRBD1. Germline CDR1 and CDR2: SGHRS and YFSETQ. There are 14 residues in the CDR3. The trim removed 4 bases at V and 0 bases at J, leaving 1 base unmatched. CDR3 bases: TGCGCCAGCAGCGGGACAGACTCTGGAAACACCATATATTTT. As protein: CASSGTDSGNTIYF.

For the CDR3, the DNA is TGCAGCGTTAAGCTAGCGGGGGCGCAGGATACGCAGTATTTT. Protein: CSVKLAGAQDTQYF. V usage is TRBV29-1 and J usage is TRBJ2-3; 10 nucleotides align to TRBD2. The germline CDR1 and CDR2 sequences are SQVTM and ANQGSEA. V lost 5 bases and J lost 6; bases outside the gene matches: 8. CDR3 size: 14 residues.

This clonotype showed up just once. This sequence joins TRBV20-1 and TRBJ2-5; 13 bases agree with TRBD2. The germline V gene has CDR1 DFQATT and CDR2 SNEGSKA (reference sequence). The CDR3 has 16 residues. With 3 bases clipped from V and 3 bases from J, the junction kept 7 bases outside the gene matches. As DNA, the CDR3 is TGCAGTGCTAGTCAGACACTAGCGGGAGGGGAAGAGACCCAGTACTTC. It yields the protein CSASQTLAGGEETQYF.